Following are 20 T cell receptor beta chains from one sample sequenced in a study of blood T cell repertoires in COVID-19 (dated by TCRdb to the early 2020s). To prepare the library, the immunoSEQ multiplex PCR assay was applied. TCRdb provides this immuneACCESS table in a form limited to in-frame rearrangements. Some clones are lacking; in checked studies, under half of them reflect an unresolved V gene, and why the rest are absent is not known. This sample comprises roughly 21,000 clones, 75% to 90% of them detected only once. The top ten hold approximately 17% of the sample. Sequenced: peripheral blood. The receptors derive from a man in his 70s with active COVID-19.

The CDR3 spells CASSHPGLAGSNEQFF. CDR3 DNA: TGTGCCAGCAGCCACCCGGGACTAGCGGGATCCAATGAGCAGTTCTTC. V and J are TRBV4-2 and TRBJ2-1, with 13 nucleotides matching TRBD2. This CDR3 spans 16 amino acids. The V segment lost 3 bases and the J segment 6 bases; nucleotides outside the gene matches: 5. The germline V gene has CDR1 LGHNA and CDR2 YNFKEQ.

Regarding this clone: At one boundary the junction diverges from the germline segment, which might be a read error. Here the CDR3 DNA reads TGTGCCAGCACCTTAGCGGGGACCTACGAGCAGTACTTC. Residues: CASTLAGTYEQYF. The chain employs TRBV11-2 and TRBJ2-7; 8 nucleotides match TRBD2. The germline V gene has CDR1 SGHAT and CDR2 FQNNGV. CDR3 size: 13 residues.

This chain uses TRBV5-1 with TRBJ2-5; D is perhaps TRBD2 (7 bases). This CDR3 comprises 14 residues. Germline CDR1 reads SGHRS; CDR2 reads YFSETQ. The V gene lost 1 base and the J gene lost 5 bases, with 12 bases spanning the gap. The CDR3 sequence: CASSLSGGGETQYF. CDR3 nucleotides: TGCGCCAGCAGCTTGTCGGGGGGCGGGGAGACCCAGTACTTC.

This chain joins TRBV19 and TRBJ1-4; D possibly corresponds to TRBD1 (6 bases). CDR1 is LNHDA and CDR2 is SQIVND in the germline V gene (reference sequence). V lost 3 bases, J lost 2 bases, and 16 bases lay in between. CDR3 length: 17 residues. The CDR3 coding sequence is TGTGCCAGTAGTATTATCTTACAGGGCCGCACTAATGAAAAACTGTTTTTT. Encoded protein: CASSIILQGRTNEKLFF.

This chain connects TRBV7-2 to TRBJ1-3, with TRBD1 matching 7 bases. V lost 3 bases to trimming and J lost 2 bases; unmatched junction nucleotides: 1. CDR3 length: 14 amino acids. Germline CDR1 reads SGHTA; CDR2 reads FQGNSA. CDR3 amino acids: CASSLTGTGNTIYF. As DNA, the CDR3 is TGTGCCAGCAGCTTGACAGGGACTGGAAACACCATATATTTT.

This chain connects TRBV27 to TRBJ2-1; 13 bases line up with TRBD2. V was clipped by 5 bases and J by 8 bases; unmatched bases: 12. The CDR3 is 17 residues long. Germline V gene data show CDR1 as MNHEY and CDR2 as SMNVEV (reference sequence). Written as DNA, the CDR3 is TGTGCCAGCAGTACACTAGCGGGAGGGCTCGGTCTCGATGAGCAGTTCTTC. Translating it yields CASSTLAGGLGLDEQFF.

The chain employs TRBV11-2 and TRBJ2-1; D is unresolved. CDR3 size: 17 residues. CDR1 and CDR2 (germline): SGHAT, FQNNGV. The ends were cut back, 1 base at V and 4 bases at J, with 17 bases in the middle. The CDR3 bases are TGTGCCAGCAGCTTAGGGTGGAGCTCCACCACATACAATGAGCAGTTCTTC. It codes for CASSLGWSSTTYNEQFF.

The V gene is TRBV9, the J gene TRBJ2-1; TRBD1 aligns across 7 bases. This CDR3 region has 17 residues. The V and J ends lost 3 bases and 4 bases, in that order; junction bases with no gene match: 13. Germline V gives CDR1 SGDLS, CDR2 YYNGEE. CDR3 region: CASSERKGAGIYNEQFF. The CDR3, as DNA: TGTGCCAGCAGCGAGAGGAAGGGGGCGGGCATTTACAATGAGCAGTTCTTC.

The chain uses TRBV4-1 and TRBJ2-7; 8 bases are a match to TRBD2. CDR1 MGHRA and CDR2 YSYEKL come from the germline V gene. CDR3 length: 15 amino acids. The trim removed 1 base at V and 4 bases at J, leaving 6 bases unmatched. The CDR3 region has the DNA TGCGCCAGCAGCCAAGCAGAGTTAGCGGGGTACGAGCAGTACTTC. Protein sequence: CASSQAELAGYEQYF.

Concerning this clone itself: Within the sample, other DNA sequences also encode this same CDR3. The rearrangement joins TRBV7-2 to TRBJ2-5; unclear D gene. V was clipped by 5 bases and J by 5 bases, with 15 bases between them. The CDR3 runs 14 residues. Germline loops: CDR1 SGHTA, CDR2 FQGNSA. CDR3 loop: CASSELPSRETQYF. The CDR3 coding sequence is TGTGCCAGCAGCGAGCTACCCTCTCGGGAGACCCAGTACTTC.

Comment on this clone: One junction end does not reproduce the germline sequence, and a read error may be involved. This chain uses TRBV10-2 with TRBJ2-4, with D perhaps TRBD2 (5 bases). Per germline, CDR1 WSHSY and CDR2 SAAADI. The CDR3 has 14 amino acids. CDR3 sequence reads: CASGPQLATNIQYF. The CDR3 nucleotides read TGCGCCAGCGGCCCCCAGCTAGCCACAAACATTCAGTACTTC.

This clone was observed a single time. The chain joins TRBV6-2 or TRBV6-3 to TRBJ1-3; 9 bases match TRBD1. The CDR3 covers 15 residues. Per the germline V gene, CDR1 is MNHEY and CDR2 is SVGEGT. The V segment lost 4 bases and the J segment 7 bases; nucleotides outside the gene matches: 8. Written as DNA, the CDR3 is TGTGCCAGCAGTTTCGGACAGGGGTCAAGGAACACCATATATTTT. Translated, it gives CASSFGQGSRNTIYF.

This rearrangement joins TRBV7-2 to TRBJ1-1; D is perhaps TRBD1 (5 bases). This CDR3 spans 14 amino acids. With 1 base removed from V and 7 bases from J, the gap between germline ends came to 13 bases. Germline CDR1 is SGHTA and CDR2 is FQGNSA. The DNA for the CDR3 is TGTGCCAGCAGCTTAGAGTGGACATTCAGTGAAGCTTTCTTT. Translated, it gives CASSLEWTFSEAFF. Combining the CDR3 with reference TRBV7-2 and TRBJ1-1 gives the whole variable domain GAGVSQSPSNKVTEKGKDVELRCDPISGHTALYWYRQSLGQGLEFLIYFQGNSAPDKSGLPSDRFSAERTGGSVSTLTIQRTQQEDSAVYLCASSLEWTFSEAFFGQGTRLTVV.

Here the CDR3 DNA reads TGTGCCAGCAGATACGCGGGGGAACCCTACGAGCAGTACTTC. As protein: CASRYAGEPYEQYF. This chain uses TRBV6-5 with TRBJ2-7, with TRBD2 matching over 7 bases. Germline V gene data show CDR1 as MNHEY and CDR2 as SVGAGI. V shed 6 bases, J shed 2 bases, and the junction held 7 bases outside the gene matches. This CDR3 has 14 residues.

The chain has TRBV30 and TRBJ1-1; the match to TRBD1 covers 7 bases. The CDR3 length is 13 residues. Trimming removed 7 bases from V and 2 bases from J; junction bases left unmatched: 7. Germline V CDR1 and CDR2: GTSNPN, SVGIG (reference sequence). CDR3 sequence (DNA): TGTGCCTTGCCCGGGGACAGCAACACTGAAGCTTTCTTT. Its protein product is CALPGDSNTEAFF.

This rearrangement joins TRBV5-1 to TRBJ2-7; D is possibly TRBD1 (5 bases). Deletions cut 6 bases from V and 1 base from J, with 14 bases between. The CDR3 loop spans 14 amino acids. Germline V gene lookup returns CDR1 SGHRS and CDR2 YFSETQ. Here the CDR3 reads CASNPDKPSYEQYF. CDR3 coding DNA: TGCGCCAGCAACCCGGACAAACCGTCCTACGAGCAGTACTTC.

The CDR3 DNA reads TGCGCCAGCAGTCGACAGGGCTTGAATGAGCAGTTCTTC. This encodes CASSRQGLNEQFF. This sequence joins TRBV5-1 and TRBJ2-1; 7 nucleotides agree with TRBD1. Germline V gene sequence: CDR1 SGHRS, CDR2 YFSETQ. Losses at the gene ends were 5 bases for V and 7 bases for J; bases not matched to a gene: 6. The CDR3 consists of 13 residues.

This chain links TRBV5-1 with TRBJ2-2; D uncertain. The germline CDR1 and CDR2 sequences are SGHRS and YFSETQ. The CDR3 has 14 amino acids. Deletions cut 0 bases from V and 0 bases from J, with 3 bases between. The CDR3 region has the DNA TGCGCCAGCAGCTTGGCAGCGAACACCGGGGAGCTGTTTTTT. Its protein product is CASSLAANTGELFF.

J is TRBJ2-3 and V is TRBV6-4, with D uncertain. Germline V gene lookup returns CDR1 MRHNA and CDR2 SNTAGT. The CDR3 consists of 13 residues. Deletions cut 2 bases from V and 6 bases from J, with 9 bases between. For the CDR3, the DNA is TGTGCCAGCAGTGACCAGGCTTCTGATACGCAGTATTTT. It encodes CASSDQASDTQYF.

V is TRBV7-9 and J is TRBJ2-5; D gene uncertain. With 2 bases removed from V and 5 bases from J, the gap between germline ends came to 12 bases. Germline V lookup: CDR1 SEHNR, CDR2 FQNEAQ (reference sequence). The CDR3 is 14 amino acids. CDR3 residues: CASSLLLAPETQYF. CDR3 sequence (DNA): TGTGCCAGCAGCTTATTACTCGCCCCGGAGACCCAGTACTTC.